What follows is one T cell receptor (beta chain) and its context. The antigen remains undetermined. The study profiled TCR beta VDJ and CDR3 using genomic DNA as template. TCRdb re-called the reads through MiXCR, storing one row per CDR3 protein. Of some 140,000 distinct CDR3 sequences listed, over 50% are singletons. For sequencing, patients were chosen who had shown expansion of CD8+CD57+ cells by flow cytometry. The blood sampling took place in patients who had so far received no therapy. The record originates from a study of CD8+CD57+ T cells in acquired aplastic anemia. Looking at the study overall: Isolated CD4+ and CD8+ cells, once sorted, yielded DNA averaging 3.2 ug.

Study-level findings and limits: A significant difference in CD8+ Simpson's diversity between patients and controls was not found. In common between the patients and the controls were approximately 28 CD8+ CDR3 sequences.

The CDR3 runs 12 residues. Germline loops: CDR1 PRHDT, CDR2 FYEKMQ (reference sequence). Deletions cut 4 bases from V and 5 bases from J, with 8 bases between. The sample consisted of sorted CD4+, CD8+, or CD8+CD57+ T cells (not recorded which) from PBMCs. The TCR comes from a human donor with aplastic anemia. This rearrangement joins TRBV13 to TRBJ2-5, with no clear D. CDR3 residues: CASSSPLETQYF. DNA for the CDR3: TGTGCCAGCAGCTCCCCTTTGGAGACCCAGTACTTC.